The rows below give T cell receptor beta chains drawn from one sample of a study of shared clonotypes between healthy human individuals. The protocol was immunoSEQ multiplex PCR, while the TCRdb copy is restricted to in-frame clones and leaves out a portion. The sample includes around 640,000 clones, 95% to 97% of them seen just once. What was sequenced was naive CD8+ T cells sorted from blood. The receptors originated from a woman aged 25-40 years in good health. CDR3s include the opening cysteine and the closing phenylalanine or tryptophan. D genes are given only for firm matches. The size entry is marked missing in some rows and otherwise reads once, few, many or a size class.

d_gene	j_gene	v_gene	len	abundance	CDR3aa	CDR3nt
-	TRBJ1-2	TRBV6-1	13	-	CASSELGADGYTF	TGTGCCAGCAGTGAATTGGGGGCAGATGGCTACACCTTC
-	TRBJ1-4	TRBV29-1	15	-	CSVEDPYREDEKLFF	TGCAGCGTTGAAGATCCGTACAGGGAGGACGAAAAACTGTTTTTT
TRBD1	TRBJ1-5	TRBV28	15	-	CASSSYGTAYQPQHF	TGTGCCAGCAGTTCCTATGGGACAGCTTATCAGCCCCAGCATTTT
-	TRBJ1-4	TRBV19	14	-	CASSNSYTNEKLFF	TGTGCCAGTAGTAACAGCTACACTAATGAAAAACTGTTTTTT
TRBD2	TRBJ2-3	TRBV2	15	-	CASRRTSGGADTQYF	TGTGCCAGCAGACGCACTAGCGGGGGGGCAGATACGCAGTATTTT
-	TRBJ2-7	TRBV5-4	13	-	CASSPEGSYEQYF	TGTGCCAGCAGCCCGGAGGGCTCCTACGAGCAGTACTTC
-	TRBJ2-7	TRBV28	14	-	CASSLSSRAYEQYF	TGTGCCAGCAGTTTATCGTCCAGGGCCTACGAGCAGTACTTC
-	TRBJ1-4	TRBV2	15	-	CASSELGLAVEKLFF	TGTGCCAGCAGTGAATTAGGGTTGGCAGTTGAAAAACTGTTTTTT
TRBD2	TRBJ2-7	TRBV15	15	-	CATSGGTSGMGEQYF	TGTGCCACCAGCGGGGGGACTAGCGGGATGGGGGAGCAGTACTTC
-	TRBJ1-4	TRBV28	15	-	CASSHYRSSNEKLFF	TGTGCCAGCAGCCATTACAGGAGTTCTAATGAAAAACTGTTTTTT
-	TRBJ2-1	TRBV2	15	-	CASSGHGTQSGEQFF	TGTGCCAGCTCCGGCCACGGGACTCAATCGGGTGAGCAGTTCTTC
-	TRBJ1-4	TRBV13	16	-	CASSNKVGGRNEKLFF	TGTGCCAGCAGCAACAAGGTCGGGGGCAGAAATGAAAAACTGTTTTTT
-	TRBJ2-7	TRBV6-1	16	once	CASSEWGSGTSYEQYF	TGTGCCAGCAGTGAATGGGGTAGCGGCACTTCCTACGAGCAGTACTTC
TRBD1	TRBJ2-7	TRBV19	14	once	CASSPRTGGVEQYF	TGTGCCAGTAGTCCCCGGACAGGGGGAGTCGAGCAGTACTTC
-	TRBJ2-1	TRBV7-9	16	-	CASSTYRDEGYNEQFF	TGTGCCAGCAGCACCTACAGGGACGAGGGCTACAATGAGCAGTTCTTC
-	TRBJ2-7	TRBV4-1	16	-	CASSQKVGGTSYEQYF	TGCGCCAGCAGCCAGAAGGTCGGCGGGACCTCCTACGAGCAGTACTTC
TRBD1	TRBJ2-1	TRBV4-2	16	-	CASSPVADRAYNEQFF	TGTGCCAGCAGCCCCGTGGCGGACAGGGCCTACAATGAGCAGTTCTTC